Described below is a single TCR beta chain sequence and its context. Measured with immunoSEQ multiplex PCR; TCRdb has only the in-frame clones, and not every one. The sample contains 300,000 to 350,000 clones, over 80% of which appear only once. The data derive from a study of blood T cell repertoires in COVID-19. Study context: Acute-phase and convalescent COVID-19 samples originated in the United States, Italy and Spain.

The V gene's germline CDR1 is SQVTM and CDR2 ANQGSEA. This CDR3 is built from 13 residues. Trimming shortened V by 4 bases and J by 0 bases, and 10 bases separated the two germline ends. The chain carries TRBV29-1 and TRBJ2-7; D unresolved. The receptor comes from a man aged 25 to 40 with COVID-19, enrolled during active disease. The specimen was peripheral blood. The CDR3 loop reads CSVGLSSSYEQYF. For the CDR3, the DNA is TGCAGCGTTGGTCTTAGCAGCTCCTACGAGCAGTACTTC.